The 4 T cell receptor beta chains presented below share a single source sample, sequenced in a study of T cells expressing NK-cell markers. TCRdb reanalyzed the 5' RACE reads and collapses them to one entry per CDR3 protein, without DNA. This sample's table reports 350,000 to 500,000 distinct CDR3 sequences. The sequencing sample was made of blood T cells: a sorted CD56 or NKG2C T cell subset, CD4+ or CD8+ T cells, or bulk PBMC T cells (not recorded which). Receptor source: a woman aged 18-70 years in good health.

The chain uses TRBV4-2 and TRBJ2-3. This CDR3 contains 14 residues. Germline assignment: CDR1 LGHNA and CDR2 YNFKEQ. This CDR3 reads CASSQGAVTDTQYF.

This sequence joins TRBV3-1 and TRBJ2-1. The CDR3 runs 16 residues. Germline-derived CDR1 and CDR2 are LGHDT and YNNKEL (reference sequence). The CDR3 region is CASSQDPGSSYNEQFF.

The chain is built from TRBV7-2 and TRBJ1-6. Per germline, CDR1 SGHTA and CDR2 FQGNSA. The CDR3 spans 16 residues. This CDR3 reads CASTRRPGALGSPLHF.

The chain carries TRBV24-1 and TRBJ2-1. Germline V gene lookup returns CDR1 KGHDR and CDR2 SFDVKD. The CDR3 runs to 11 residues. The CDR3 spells CATSEYNEQFF.